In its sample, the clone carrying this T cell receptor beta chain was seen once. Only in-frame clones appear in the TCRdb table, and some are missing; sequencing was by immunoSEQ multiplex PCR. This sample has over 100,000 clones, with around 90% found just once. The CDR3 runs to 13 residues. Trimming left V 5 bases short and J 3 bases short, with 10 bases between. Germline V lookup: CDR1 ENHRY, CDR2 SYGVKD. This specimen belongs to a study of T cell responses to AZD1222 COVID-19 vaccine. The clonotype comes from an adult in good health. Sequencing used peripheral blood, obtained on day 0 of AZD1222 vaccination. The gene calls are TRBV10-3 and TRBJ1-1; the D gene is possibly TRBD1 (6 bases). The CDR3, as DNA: TGTGCCATCAGTAGAGGACAGCACACTGAAGCTTTCTTT. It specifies CAISRGQHTEAFF.